What follows is one T cell receptor (beta chain) and its context. These data come from a study of technical replicates of blood from several donors. Some clones are missing from TCRdb's copy, which holds only in-frame ones; the method was immunoSEQ multiplex PCR. The sample includes 65,000 to 80,000 clones, more than 85% seen only once; the top ten take 0.2% to 0.3%. The CDR3 runs to 12 residues. V was cut by 3 bases and J by 8 bases, with 8 bases left in between. The germline V gene has CDR1 SGDLS and CDR2 YYNGEE. This TCR was recovered from a human donor in good health. The genes are TRBV9 and TRBJ1-4; no definite D call. Sample: T cells isolated from PBMCs. CDR3 DNA sequence: TGTGCCAGCAGCGCAGGTGGGGAAAAACTGTTTTTT. Translating it yields CASSAGGEKLFF.